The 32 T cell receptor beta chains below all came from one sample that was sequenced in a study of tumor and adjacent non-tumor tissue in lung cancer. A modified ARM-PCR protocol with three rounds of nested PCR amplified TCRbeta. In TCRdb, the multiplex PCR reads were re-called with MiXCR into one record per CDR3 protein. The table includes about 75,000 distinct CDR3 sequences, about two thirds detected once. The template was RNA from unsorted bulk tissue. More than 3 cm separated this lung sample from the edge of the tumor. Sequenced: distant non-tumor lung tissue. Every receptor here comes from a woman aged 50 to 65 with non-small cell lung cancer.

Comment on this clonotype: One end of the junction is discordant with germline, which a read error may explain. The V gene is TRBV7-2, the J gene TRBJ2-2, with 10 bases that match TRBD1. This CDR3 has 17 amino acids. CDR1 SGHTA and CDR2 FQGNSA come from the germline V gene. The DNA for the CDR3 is TGTGCCAACAGCGCCCGGGACAGGGGACTGAACACCTGGGAGCTGTTTTTT. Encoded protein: CANSARDRGLNTWELFF.

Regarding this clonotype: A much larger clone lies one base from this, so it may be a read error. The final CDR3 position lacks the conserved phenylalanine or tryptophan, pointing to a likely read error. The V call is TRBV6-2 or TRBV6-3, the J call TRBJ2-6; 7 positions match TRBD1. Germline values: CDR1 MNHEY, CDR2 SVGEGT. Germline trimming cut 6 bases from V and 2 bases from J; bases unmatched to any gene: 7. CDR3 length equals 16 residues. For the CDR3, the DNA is TGTGCCAGCAGGACAGGGAGAAGCCCTGGGGCCAACGTCCTGACTTAC. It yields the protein CASRTGRSPGANVLTY.

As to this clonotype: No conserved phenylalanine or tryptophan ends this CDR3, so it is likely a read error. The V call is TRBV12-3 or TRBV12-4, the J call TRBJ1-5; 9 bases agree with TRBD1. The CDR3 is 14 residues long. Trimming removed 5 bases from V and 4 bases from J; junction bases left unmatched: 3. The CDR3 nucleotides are TGTGCCAGCAGTACAGGACAGGGGAATCAGCCCCAGCATTTA. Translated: CASSTGQGNQPQHL.

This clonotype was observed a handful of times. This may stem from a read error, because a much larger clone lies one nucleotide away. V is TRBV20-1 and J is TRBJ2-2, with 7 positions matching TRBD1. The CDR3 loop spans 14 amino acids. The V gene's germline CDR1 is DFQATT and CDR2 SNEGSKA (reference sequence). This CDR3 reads CNASRQGPTGELFF. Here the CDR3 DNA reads TGCAATGCTAGTAGACAGGGCCCTACCGGGGAGCTGTTTTTT.

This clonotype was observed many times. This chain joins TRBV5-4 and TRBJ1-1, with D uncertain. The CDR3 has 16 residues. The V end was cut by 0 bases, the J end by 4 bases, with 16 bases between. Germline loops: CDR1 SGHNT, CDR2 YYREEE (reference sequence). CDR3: CASSLGASYTGTEAFF. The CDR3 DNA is TGTGCCAGCAGCTTGGGGGCCTCCTATACTGGCACTGAAGCTTTCTTT.

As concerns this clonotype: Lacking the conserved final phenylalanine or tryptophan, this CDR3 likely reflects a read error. The CDR3: CASSFNPSGKYEQFS. In DNA, the CDR3 is TGTGCCAGCAGCTTTAATCCTAGCGGAAAGTATGAACAGTTCTCC. The J gene is TRBJ2-1, the V gene TRBV11-2; TRBD2 aligns across 7 bases. The CDR3 totals 15 residues. The germline V gene encodes CDR1 SGHAT and CDR2 FQNNGV.

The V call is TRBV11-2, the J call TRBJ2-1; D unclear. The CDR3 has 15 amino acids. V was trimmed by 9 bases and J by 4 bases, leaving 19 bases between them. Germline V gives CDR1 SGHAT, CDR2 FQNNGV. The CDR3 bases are TGTGCCAGTAACCCCATAGGGCACGCTTACAATGAGCAGTTCTTC. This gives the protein CASNPIGHAYNEQFF.

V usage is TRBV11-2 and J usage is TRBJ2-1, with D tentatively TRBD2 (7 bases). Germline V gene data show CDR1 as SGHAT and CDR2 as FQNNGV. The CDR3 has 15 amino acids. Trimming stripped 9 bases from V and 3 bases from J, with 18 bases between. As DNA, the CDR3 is TGTGCCAGTAACAAAGGGGGAGGGAGCTACAATGAGCAGTTCTTC. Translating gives CASNKGGGSYNEQFF.

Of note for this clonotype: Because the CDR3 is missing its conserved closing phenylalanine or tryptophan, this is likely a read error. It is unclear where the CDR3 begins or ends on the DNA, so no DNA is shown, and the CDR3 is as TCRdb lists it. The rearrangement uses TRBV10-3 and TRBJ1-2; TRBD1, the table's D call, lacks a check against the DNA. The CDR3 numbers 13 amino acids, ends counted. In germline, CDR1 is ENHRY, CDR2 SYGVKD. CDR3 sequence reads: CAIRDRVPYGYSL.

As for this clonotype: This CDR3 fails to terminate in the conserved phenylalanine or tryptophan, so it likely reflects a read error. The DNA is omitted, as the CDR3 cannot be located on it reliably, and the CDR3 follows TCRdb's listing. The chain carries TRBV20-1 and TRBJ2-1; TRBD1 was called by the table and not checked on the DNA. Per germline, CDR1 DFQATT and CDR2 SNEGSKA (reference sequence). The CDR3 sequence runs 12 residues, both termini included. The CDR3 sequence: CSAGGTANEHFL.

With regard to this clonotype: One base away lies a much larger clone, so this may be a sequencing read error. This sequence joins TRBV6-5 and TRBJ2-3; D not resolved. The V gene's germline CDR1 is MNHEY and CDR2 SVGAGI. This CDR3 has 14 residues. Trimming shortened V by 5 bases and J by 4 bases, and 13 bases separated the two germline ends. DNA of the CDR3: TGTGCCAGCAGTAATAGTTTAGCAGCAGATACGCAGTATTTT. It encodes CASSNSLAADTQYF.

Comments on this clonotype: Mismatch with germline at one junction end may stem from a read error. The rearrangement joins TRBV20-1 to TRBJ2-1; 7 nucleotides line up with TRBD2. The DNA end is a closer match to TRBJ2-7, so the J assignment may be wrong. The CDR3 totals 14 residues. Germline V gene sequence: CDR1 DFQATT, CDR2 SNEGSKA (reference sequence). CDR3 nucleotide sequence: TGCAGTGTTAGAGTAATACTAGCGAGCTATGAGCAGTACTTC. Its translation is CSVRVILASYEQYF.

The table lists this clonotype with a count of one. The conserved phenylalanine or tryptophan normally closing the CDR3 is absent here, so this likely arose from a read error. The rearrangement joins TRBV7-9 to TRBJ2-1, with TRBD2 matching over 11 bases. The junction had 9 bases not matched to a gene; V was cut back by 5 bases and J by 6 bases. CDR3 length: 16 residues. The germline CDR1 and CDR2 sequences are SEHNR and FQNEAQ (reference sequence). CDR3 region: CASSQSPGTSGNEQFL. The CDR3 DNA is TGTGCCAGCAGCCAATCCCCCGGGACTAGCGGCAATGAGCAGTTCCTC.

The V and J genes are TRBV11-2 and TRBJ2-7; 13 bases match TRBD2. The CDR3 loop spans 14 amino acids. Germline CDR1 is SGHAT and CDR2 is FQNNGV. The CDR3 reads CDSSLLAGGYEQYF. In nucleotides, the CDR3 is TGTGACAGTAGTTTACTAGCGGGAGGGTACGAGCAGTACTTC.

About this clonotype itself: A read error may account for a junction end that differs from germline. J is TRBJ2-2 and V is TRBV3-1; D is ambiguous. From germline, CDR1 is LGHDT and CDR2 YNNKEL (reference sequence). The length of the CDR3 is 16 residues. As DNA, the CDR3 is TGTGCCAGCAGCCAAGAACGGGTAACGAACATCGGGGAGCTGTTTTTT. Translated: CASSQERVTNIGELFF.

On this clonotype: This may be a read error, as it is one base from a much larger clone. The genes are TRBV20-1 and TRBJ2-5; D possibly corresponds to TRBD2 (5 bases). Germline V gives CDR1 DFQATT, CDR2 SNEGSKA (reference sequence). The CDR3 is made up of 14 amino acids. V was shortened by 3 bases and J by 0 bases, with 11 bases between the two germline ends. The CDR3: CSASTGKNQETQYF. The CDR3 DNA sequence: TGCAGTGCTAGTACCGGGAAAAACCAAGAGACCCAGTACTTC.

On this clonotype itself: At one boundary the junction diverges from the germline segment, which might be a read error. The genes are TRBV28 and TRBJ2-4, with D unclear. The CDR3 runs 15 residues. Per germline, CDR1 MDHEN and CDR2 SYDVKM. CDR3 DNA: TGTACCAGCAGTTTTGGGTTACTAACCAAAAACATTCAGTACTTC. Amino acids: CTSSFGLLTKNIQYF.

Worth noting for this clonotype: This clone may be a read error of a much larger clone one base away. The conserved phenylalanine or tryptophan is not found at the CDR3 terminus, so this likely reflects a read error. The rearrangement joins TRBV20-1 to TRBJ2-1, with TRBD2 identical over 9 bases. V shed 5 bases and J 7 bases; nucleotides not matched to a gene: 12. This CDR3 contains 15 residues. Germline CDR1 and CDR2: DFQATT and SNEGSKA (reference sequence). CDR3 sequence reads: CSAAPLAGSWNEQFL. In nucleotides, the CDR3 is TGCAGTGCTGCTCCTCTAGCGGGGTCTTGGAATGAGCAGTTCTTA.

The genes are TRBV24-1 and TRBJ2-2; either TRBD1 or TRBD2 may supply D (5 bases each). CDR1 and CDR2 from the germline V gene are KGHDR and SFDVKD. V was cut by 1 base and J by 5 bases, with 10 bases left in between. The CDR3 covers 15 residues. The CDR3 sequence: CATSDLTEGTGELFF. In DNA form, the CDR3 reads TGTGCCACCAGTGATTTAACAGAGGGGACCGGGGAGCTGTTTTTT.

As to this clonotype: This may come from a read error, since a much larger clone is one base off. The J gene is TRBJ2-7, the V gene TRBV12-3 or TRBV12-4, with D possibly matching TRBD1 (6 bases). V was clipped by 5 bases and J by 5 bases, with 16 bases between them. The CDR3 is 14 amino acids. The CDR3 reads CASSTNRETHEQYF. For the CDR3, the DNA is TGTGCCAGCAGTACAAACAGGGAAACCCACGAGCAGTACTTC.

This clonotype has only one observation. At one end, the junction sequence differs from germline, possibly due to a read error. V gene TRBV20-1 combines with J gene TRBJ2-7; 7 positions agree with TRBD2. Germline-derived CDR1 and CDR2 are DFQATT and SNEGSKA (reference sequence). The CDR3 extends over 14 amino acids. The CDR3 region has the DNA TGCGGTGCCAGCAGGGAGGGAGTGGGATACCAGCAGTACTTC. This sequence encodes CGASREGVGYQQYF.

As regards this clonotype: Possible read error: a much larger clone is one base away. CDR3 sequence: CASRVPEGDEPYF. The CDR3 DNA sequence: TGTGCCAGCAGAGTCCCGGAGGGCGACGAGCCGTACTTC. This chain joins TRBV6-1 and TRBJ2-7; a possible D gene is TRBD2 (6 bases). Germline assignment: CDR1 MNHNS and CDR2 SASEGT. CDR3 size: 13 residues.

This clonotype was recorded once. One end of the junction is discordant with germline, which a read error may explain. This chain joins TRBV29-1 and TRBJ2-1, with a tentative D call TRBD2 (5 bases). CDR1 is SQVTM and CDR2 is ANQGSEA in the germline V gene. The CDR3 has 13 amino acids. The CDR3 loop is CSVGVLAPNERFF. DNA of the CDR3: TGTAGCGTTGGTGTCCTAGCCCCTAATGAGCGGTTCTTC.

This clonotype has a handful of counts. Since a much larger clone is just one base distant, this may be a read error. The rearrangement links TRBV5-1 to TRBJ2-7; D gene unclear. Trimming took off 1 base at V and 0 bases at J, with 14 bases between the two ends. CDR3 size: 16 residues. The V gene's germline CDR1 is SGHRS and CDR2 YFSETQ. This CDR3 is CASSLIAQQVSYEQYF. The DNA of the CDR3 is TGCGCCAGCAGCTTGATAGCCCAGCAGGTCTCCTACGAGCAGTACTTC.

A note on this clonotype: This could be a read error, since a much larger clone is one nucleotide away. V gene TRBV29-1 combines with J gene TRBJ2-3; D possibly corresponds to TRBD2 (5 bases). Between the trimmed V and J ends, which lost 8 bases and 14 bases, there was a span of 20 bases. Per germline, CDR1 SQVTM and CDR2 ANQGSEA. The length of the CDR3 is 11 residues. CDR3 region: CSTASSTGWYF. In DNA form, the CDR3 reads TGCAGCACAGCATCTAGCACCGGTTGGTATTTT.

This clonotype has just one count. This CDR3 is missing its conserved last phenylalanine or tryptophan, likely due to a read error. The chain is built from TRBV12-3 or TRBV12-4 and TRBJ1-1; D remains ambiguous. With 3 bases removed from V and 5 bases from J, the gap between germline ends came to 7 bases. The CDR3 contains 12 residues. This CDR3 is CASSFLGTEAFI. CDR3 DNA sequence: TGTGCCAGCAGTTTCTTAGGGACTGAAGCTTTCATT.

The CDR3 sequence is CIVQDRVGGEQYF. The CDR3 DNA is TGCATCGTCCAGGACAGGGTCGGTGGCGAGCAGTACTTC. The chain uses TRBV29-1 and TRBJ2-7, with 8 bases that match TRBD1. The CDR3 covers 13 residues. Per the germline V gene, CDR1 is SQVTM and CDR2 is ANQGSEA.

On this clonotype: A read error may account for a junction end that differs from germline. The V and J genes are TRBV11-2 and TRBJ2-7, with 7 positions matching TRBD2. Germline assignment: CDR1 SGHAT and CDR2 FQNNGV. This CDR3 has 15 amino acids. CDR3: CASSLWASGSYGQYF. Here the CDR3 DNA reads TGTGCCAGCAGCCTCTGGGCTAGCGGTTCCTACGGGCAGTACTTC.

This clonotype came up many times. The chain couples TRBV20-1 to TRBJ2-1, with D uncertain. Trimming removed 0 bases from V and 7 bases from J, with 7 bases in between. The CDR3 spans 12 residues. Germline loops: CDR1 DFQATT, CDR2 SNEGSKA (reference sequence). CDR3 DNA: TGCAGTGCTAGAGATCAAGTAAATGAGCAGTTCTTC. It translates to CSARDQVNEQFF.

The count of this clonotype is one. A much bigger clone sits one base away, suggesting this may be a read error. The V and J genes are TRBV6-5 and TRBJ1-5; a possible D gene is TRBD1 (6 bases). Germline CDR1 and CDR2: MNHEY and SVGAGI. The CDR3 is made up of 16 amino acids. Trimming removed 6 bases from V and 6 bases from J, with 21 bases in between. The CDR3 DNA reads TGTGCCAGCAGCCCTCACACGGACAGTAAAAGTCAGCCCCAGCATTTT. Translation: CASSPHTDSKSQPQHF.

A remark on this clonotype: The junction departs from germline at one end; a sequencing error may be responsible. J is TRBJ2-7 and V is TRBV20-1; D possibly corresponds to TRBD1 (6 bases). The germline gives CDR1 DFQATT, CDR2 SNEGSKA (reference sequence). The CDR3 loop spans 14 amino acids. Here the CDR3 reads CSARQTGGNYEQHF. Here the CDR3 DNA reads TGTAGTGCTAGACAGACAGGAGGAAACTACGAGCAGCACTTC.

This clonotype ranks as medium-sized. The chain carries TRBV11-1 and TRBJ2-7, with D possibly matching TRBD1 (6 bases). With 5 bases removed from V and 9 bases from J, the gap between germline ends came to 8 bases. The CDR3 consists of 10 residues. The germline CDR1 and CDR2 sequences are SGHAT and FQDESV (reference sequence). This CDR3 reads CASSGTLQYF. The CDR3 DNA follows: TGTGCCAGCAGCGGGACACTGCAGTACTTC.